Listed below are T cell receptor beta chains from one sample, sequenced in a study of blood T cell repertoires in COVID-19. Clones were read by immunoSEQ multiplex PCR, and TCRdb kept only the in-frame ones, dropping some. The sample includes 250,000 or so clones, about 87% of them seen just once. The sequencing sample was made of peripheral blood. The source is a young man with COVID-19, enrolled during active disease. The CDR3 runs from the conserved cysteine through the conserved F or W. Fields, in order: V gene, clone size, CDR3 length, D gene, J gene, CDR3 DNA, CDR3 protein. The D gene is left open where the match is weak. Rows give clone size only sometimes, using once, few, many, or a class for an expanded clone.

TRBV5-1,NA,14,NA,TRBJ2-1,TGCGCCAGCAGCTTGGCCGTCGCCGGGGTCGAGGAGTTCTTC,CASSLAVAGVEEFF
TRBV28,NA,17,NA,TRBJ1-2,TGTGCCAGCAGTTTATCTGTAGGGGCCGGAGCTAACTATGGCTACACCTTC,CASSLSVGAGANYGYTF
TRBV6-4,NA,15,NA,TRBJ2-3,TGTGCCAGCAGCCCCGGAGTGGGTGGCACAGATACGCAGTATTTT,CASSPGVGGTDTQYF
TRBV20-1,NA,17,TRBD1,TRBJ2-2,TGCAGTGCTAGTAAGGGGGCCCGGAGGTCGAACACCGGGGAGCTGTTTTTT,CSASKGARRSNTGELFF
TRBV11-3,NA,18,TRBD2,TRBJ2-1,TGTGCCAGCAGCTTAGATCAGGGGGGTAGCGGGAGCTACAATGAGCAGTTCTTC,CASSLDQGGSGSYNEQFF
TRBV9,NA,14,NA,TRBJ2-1,TGTGCCAGCAGCGTATGGGCGACCAACAATGAGCAGTTCTTC,CASSVWATNNEQFF
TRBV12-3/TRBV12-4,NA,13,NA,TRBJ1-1,TGTGCCAGCAGTTTATTGATTGCGGATGAAGCTTTCTTT,CASSLLIADEAFF
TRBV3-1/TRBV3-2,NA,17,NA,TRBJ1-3,TGTGCCAGCAGCCTAATCCGCCTTCGAGACTCTGGAAACACCATATATTTT,CASSLIRLRDSGNTIYF
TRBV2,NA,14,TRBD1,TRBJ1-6,TGTGCCAGTGGGCGGGACAGGGGAGGTTCACCCCTCCACTTT,CASGRDRGGSPLHF
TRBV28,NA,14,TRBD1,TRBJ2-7,TGTGCCAGCAGTGTCCCACAGGGGTCCTACGAGCAGTACTTC,CASSVPQGSYEQYF
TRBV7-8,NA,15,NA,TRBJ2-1,TGTGCCAGCAGCTTAGACTCGTGGGGGCGCGGTGAGCAGTTCTTC,CASSLDSWGRGEQFF
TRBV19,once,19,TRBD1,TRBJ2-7,TGTGCCAGTAGTATTAGGGTAATATGGACAGGGATTAAGGGTTACGAGCAGTACTTC,CASSIRVIWTGIKGYEQYF
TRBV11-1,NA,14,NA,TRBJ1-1,TGTGCCAGCAGCCCCCATGGACAGAACACTGAAGCTTTCTTT,CASSPHGQNTEAFF
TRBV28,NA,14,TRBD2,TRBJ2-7,TGTGCCAGCGGATCTCAGCGGGGCCTCTACGAGCAGTACTTC,CASGSQRGLYEQYF
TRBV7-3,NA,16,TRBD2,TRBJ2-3,TGTGCCAGCAGTAGCCATAGCGGGGGGGCGACAGATACGCAGTATTTT,CASSSHSGGATDTQYF
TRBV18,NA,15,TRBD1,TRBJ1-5,TGTGCCAGCTCACACGACGGGACAGGGGCTCAGCCCCAGCATTTT,CASSHDGTGAQPQHF
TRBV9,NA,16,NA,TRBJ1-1,TGTGCCAGCAGCGCCGGGCCAGGGATGCAGAACACTGAAGCTTTCTTT,CASSAGPGMQNTEAFF
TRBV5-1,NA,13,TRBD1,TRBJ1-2,TGCGCCAGCAGCTTGGTACAGGGGAGCGGCTACACCTTC,CASSLVQGSGYTF
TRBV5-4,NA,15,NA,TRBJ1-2,TGTGCCAGCAGCCCGGGGGGGCGGGGATTTCTTGGCTACACCTTC,CASSPGGRGFLGYTF
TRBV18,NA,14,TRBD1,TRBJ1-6,TGTGCCAGCTCTCCGGGACAGGGAAGATCACCCCTCCACTTT,CASSPGQGRSPLHF
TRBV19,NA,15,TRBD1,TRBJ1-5,TGTGCCAGTCTCATACGGGGGACAGGGAATCAGCCCCAGCATTTT,CASLIRGTGNQPQHF
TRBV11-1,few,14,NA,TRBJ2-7,TGTGCCAGCAGCTTGGTTCGAGCCTCCTACGAGCAGTACTTC,CASSLVRASYEQYF
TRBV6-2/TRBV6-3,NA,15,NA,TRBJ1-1,TGTGCCAGCAGTTACTTGGGACTCATGAACACTGAAGCTTTCTTT,CASSYLGLMNTEAFF
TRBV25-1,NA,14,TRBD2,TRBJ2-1,TGTGCCAGCAGCGCTAGCGGGAGTTTGGATGAGCAGTTCTTC,CASSASGSLDEQFF
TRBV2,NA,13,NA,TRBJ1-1,TGTGCCAGCAGTTATACAACGAACACTGAAGCTTTCTTT,CASSYTTNTEAFF
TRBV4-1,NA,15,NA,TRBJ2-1,TGCGCCAGCAGCCAAGCCCGAATTGGAACAGTCGAGCAGTTCTTC,CASSQARIGTVEQFF
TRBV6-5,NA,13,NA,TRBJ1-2,TGTGCCAGCAGTTACTCGAGGGACTATGGCTACACCTTC,CASSYSRDYGYTF
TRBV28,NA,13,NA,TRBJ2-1,TGTGCCAGCAGGCCCCGGGCCTACAATGAGCAGTTCTTC,CASRPRAYNEQFF
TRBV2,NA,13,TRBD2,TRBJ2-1,TGTGCCAGTCGGACTAGCCCCTACAATGAGCAGTTCTTC,CASRTSPYNEQFF
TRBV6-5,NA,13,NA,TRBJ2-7,TGTGCCAGCAGTTACAAGGAGTCCTACGAGCAGTACTTC,CASSYKESYEQYF
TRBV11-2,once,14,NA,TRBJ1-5,TGTGCCAGCAGCTTACAGGGCAGCCTTCAGCCCCAGCATTTT,CASSLQGSLQPQHF
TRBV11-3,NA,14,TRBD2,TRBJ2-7,TGTGCCAGCAGCGTGACTAGCGGAACCTACGAGCAGTACTTC,CASSVTSGTYEQYF
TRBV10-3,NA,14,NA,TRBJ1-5,TGTGCCATCAGCCCCGACAAGGATGTTCAGCCCCAGCATTTT,CAISPDKDVQPQHF
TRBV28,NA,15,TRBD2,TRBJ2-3,TGTGCCAGCAGTTCCTTAGCGGGAGGGGCAGATACGCAGTATTTT,CASSSLAGGADTQYF
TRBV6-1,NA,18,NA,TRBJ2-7,TGTGCCAGCAGTGAAGCTGGGCCCTCGACAGGACGATCCTACGAGCAGTACTTC,CASSEAGPSTGRSYEQYF